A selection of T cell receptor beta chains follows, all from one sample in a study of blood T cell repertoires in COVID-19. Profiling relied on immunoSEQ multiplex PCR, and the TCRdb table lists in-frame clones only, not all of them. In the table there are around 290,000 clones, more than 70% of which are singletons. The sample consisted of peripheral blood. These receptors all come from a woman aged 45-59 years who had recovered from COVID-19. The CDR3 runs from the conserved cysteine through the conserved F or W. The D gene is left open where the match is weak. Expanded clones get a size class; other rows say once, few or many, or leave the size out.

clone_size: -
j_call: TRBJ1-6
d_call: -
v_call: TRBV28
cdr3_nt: TGTGCCAGCATGGGCAGCACGGGGAATTCACCCCTCCACTTT
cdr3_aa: CASMGSTGNSPLHF

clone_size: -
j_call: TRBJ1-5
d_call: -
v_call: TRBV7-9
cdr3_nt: TGTGCCAGCAGCAACGGGGACTTCACGCCCCAGCATTTT
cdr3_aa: CASSNGDFTPQHF

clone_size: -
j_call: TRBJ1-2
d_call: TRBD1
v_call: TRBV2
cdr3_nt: TGTGCCACAAGGCCGGGGACAGGGGTTGGTTTTGGCTATGGCTACACCTTC
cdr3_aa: CATRPGTGVGFGYGYTF

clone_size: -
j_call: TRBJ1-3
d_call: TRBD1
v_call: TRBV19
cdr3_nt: TGTGCCAGTAGTCCGACAGGGGCAGGAAACACCATATATTTT
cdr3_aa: CASSPTGAGNTIYF

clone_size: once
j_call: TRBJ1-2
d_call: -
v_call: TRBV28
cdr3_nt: TGTGCCAGCAGTGTGGGGGGGAATAACTATGGCTACACCTTC
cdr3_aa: CASSVGGNNYGYTF

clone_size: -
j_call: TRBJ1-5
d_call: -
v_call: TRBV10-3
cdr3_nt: TGTGCCATCAGTGACCTACCTCTGGACAGCTTTAATCAGCCCCAGCATTTT
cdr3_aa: CAISDLPLDSFNQPQHF

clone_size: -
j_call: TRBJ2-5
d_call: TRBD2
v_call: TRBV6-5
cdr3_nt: TGTGCCAGCAGGCTAACCTGGACTAGCGAAGAGACCCAGTACTTC
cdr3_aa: CASRLTWTSEETQYF

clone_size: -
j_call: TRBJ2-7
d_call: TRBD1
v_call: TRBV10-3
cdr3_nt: TGTGCCATCAGTACCGGGACAGGATATTACGAGCAGTACTTC
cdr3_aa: CAISTGTGYYEQYF

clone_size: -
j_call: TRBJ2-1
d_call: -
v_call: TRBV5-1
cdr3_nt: TGCGCCAGCAGCTTGGACGGGGCCTACAATGAGCAGTTCTTC
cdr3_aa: CASSLDGAYNEQFF

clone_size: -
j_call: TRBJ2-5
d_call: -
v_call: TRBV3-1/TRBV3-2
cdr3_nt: TGTGCCAGCAGCCAAGTAATTGGCGGGGAAGAGACCCAGTACTTC
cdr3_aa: CASSQVIGGEETQYF

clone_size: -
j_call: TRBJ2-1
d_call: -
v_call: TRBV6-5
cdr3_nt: TGTGCCAGCAGCACCGGGACACTTTATTACAATGAGCAGTTCTTC
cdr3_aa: CASSTGTLYYNEQFF

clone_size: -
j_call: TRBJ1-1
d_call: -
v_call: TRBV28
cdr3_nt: TGTGGGTGGATGGCGAGGAGGGACACTGAAGCTTTCTTT
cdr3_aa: CGWMARRDTEAFF

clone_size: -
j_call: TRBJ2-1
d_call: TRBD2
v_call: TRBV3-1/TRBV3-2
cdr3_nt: TGTGCCAGCAGCCTGGCGGGGGGCAGGGGTGAGCAGTTCTTC
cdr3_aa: CASSLAGGRGEQFF

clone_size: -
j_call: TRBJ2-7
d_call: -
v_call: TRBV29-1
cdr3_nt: TGCAGCGTTGTTACAGCCTACGAGCAGTACTTC
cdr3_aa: CSVVTAYEQYF

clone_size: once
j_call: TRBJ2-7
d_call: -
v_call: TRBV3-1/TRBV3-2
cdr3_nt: TGTGCCAGCAGCCAAGAGGAGAGTTCCTACGAGCAGTACTTC
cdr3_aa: CASSQEESSYEQYF

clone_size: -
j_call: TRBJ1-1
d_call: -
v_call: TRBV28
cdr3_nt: TGTGCCACCGTCTTAGTGCGGGAGGCTTTCTTT
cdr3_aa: CATVLVREAFF

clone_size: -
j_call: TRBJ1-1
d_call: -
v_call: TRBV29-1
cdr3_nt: TGCAGCGTTGGCAGGGGCACTGAAGCTTTCTTT
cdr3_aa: CSVGRGTEAFF

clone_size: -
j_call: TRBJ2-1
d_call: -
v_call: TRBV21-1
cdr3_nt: TGTGCCAGCAGCAAAGGAGGGAAGGACAGGGGGTACGATGAGCAGTTCTTC
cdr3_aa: CASSKGGKDRGYDEQFF

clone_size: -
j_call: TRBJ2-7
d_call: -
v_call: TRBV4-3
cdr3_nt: TGCGCCAGCAGCCAAGGTTACATAGCCGGGGAACACTCCTACGAGCAGTACTTC
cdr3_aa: CASSQGYIAGEHSYEQYF

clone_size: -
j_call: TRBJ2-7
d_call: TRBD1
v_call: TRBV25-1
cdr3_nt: TGTGCCAGCAGCGGACAGGGAGTCTACGAGCAGTACTTC
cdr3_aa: CASSGQGVYEQYF

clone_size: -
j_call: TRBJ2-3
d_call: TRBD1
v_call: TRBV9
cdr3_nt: TGTGCCAGCAGCGCCGGGACAGGGGTGGGGGATACGCAGTATTTT
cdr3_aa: CASSAGTGVGDTQYF

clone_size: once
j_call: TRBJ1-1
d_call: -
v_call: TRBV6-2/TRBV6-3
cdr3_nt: TGTGCCAGCAGTTACTCAGACAGGAGGTACACTGAAGCTTTCTTT
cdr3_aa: CASSYSDRRYTEAFF

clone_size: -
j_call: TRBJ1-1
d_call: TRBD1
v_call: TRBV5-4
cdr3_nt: TGTGCCAGCAGCGACTCATACAGGGGGGACACTGAAGCTTTCTTT
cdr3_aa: CASSDSYRGDTEAFF

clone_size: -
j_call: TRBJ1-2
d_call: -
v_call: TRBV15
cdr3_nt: TGTGCCACCAGCAGTCAACGGAGCTATGGCTACACCTTC
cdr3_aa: CATSSQRSYGYTF

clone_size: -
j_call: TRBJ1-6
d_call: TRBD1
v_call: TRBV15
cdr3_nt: TGTGCCACCAGCAGACGGGGACAGGGTGTTTCACCCCTCCACTTT
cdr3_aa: CATSRRGQGVSPLHF

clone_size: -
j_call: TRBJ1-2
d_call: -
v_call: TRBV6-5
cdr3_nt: TGTGCCAGCGGGGAGGGCCGTGGCTACACCTTC
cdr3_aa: CASGEGRGYTF

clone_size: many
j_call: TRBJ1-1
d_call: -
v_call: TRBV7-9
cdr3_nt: TGTGCCAGCAGCTTAGACATGAACACTGAAGCTTTCTTT
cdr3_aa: CASSLDMNTEAFF